The entry that follows covers one TCR beta chain sequence. Its antigen is currently unknown. This specimen belongs to a study of cytomegalovirus exposure and HLA in healthy donors. Overall study results and limits: One later analysis, an examination of the 100 to 150 validation repertoires, found that first-cohort TCR clusters tended to co-occur in them. Accounts indicate the classifier identified cytomegalovirus status with strong specificity and sensitivity.

Sequencing was performed with immunoSEQ multiplex PCR; in TCRdb, only in-frame clones are kept and a portion is missing. Of roughly 250,000 clones listed, around 89% are singletons. Looked up from germline, CDR1 is SGHRS and CDR2 is YFSETQ. The CDR3 is 17 amino acids. Trimming stripped 0 bases from V and 4 bases from J, with 17 bases between. The receptor comes from a young woman in good health and CMV-seronegative. The V gene is TRBV5-1, the J gene TRBJ2-1; maybe TRBD1 (5 bases). The source material was PBMCs. The CDR3 DNA reads TGCGCCAGCAGCTTGGCCTCATTTACAGGAGCTTACAATGAGCAGTTCTTC. Residues: CASSLASFTGAYNEQFF.